The next 32 T cell receptor beta chains were all read from a single sample in a study of T cell responses to AZD1222 COVID-19 vaccine. Method: immunoSEQ multiplex PCR; TCRdb's copy keeps in-frame clones and lacks some. The sample records around 110,000 clones, 88% being singletons. The specimen comprised peripheral blood, sampled on day 0 of AZD1222 vaccination. These receptors came from an adult in good health.

J is TRBJ2-7 and V is TRBV5-1, with 8 bases identical to TRBD1. V gave up 0 bases and J gave up 3 bases; unmatched junction bases: 5. CDR1 is SGHRS and CDR2 is YFSETQ in the germline V gene. The CDR3 runs 15 residues. The CDR3 DNA reads as TGCGCCAGCAGCTTGGATGGACAGGGTATCTACGAGCAGTACTTC. Protein: CASSLDGQGIYEQYF.

V is TRBV7-2 and J is TRBJ2-7; D gene ambiguous. The CDR3 length is 12 residues. Trimming removed 5 bases at V and 3 bases at J, with 8 bases between. Germline CDR1 and CDR2: SGHTA and FQGNSA. CDR3 in DNA: TGTGCCAGCAGCCCCCGGGTCTACGAGCAGTACTTC. It translates to CASSPRVYEQYF.

The chain recombines TRBV6-2 or TRBV6-3 with TRBJ2-5, with 8 bases aligning to TRBD1. Germline trimming cut 5 bases from V and 2 bases from J; bases unmatched to any gene: 19. The CDR3 length is 19 residues. CDR1 is MNHEY and CDR2 is SVGEGT in the germline V gene. CDR3 sequence reads: CASSVKSLRVWDRQETQYF. DNA of the CDR3: TGTGCCAGCAGTGTAAAGAGCCTCAGAGTTTGGGACAGGCAAGAGACCCAGTACTTC.

A single count supports this clone. The V gene is TRBV6-2 or TRBV6-3, the J gene TRBJ2-7; TRBD1 matches at 9 bases. CDR3 length: 11 residues. V lost 2 bases and J lost 13; bases outside the gene matches: 3. Germline loops: CDR1 MNHEY, CDR2 SVGEGT. The CDR3 sequence: CASSYRDRDYF. CDR3 DNA: TGTGCCAGCAGTTACAGGGACAGGGACTACTTC.

This chain connects TRBV7-2 to TRBJ1-5; the match to TRBD1 covers 9 bases. Losses at the gene ends were 1 base for V and 6 bases for J; bases not matched to a gene: 4. This CDR3 has 15 residues. Germline V gives CDR1 SGHTA, CDR2 FQGNSA. Here the CDR3 reads CASSLVGTGSQPQHF. Written as DNA, the CDR3 is TGTGCCAGCAGCTTAGTTGGGACAGGGAGTCAGCCCCAGCATTTT. The full variable domain, with the rest looked up from reference TRBV7-2 and TRBJ1-5, is GAGVSQSPSNKVTEKGKDVELRCDPISGHTALYWYRQSLGQGLEFLIYFQGNSAPDKSGLPSDRFSAERTGGSVSTLTIQRTQQEDSAVYLCASSLVGTGSQPQHFGDGTRLSIL.

This clone was seen once. This chain links TRBV5-4 with TRBJ1-1, with D hard to call. The CDR3 length is 14 residues. CDR1 is SGHNT, CDR2 YYREEE, per germline (reference sequence). Trimming took off 2 bases at V and 2 bases at J, with 10 bases between the two ends. The DNA for the CDR3 is TGTGCCAGCAGCTTCTGGACGGATAACACTGAAGCTTTCTTT. Translated: CASSFWTDNTEAFF.

The V gene is TRBV30, the J gene TRBJ1-3; no firm D call. The CDR3 contains 16 residues. V dropped 3 bases and J dropped 4 bases, with 19 bases sitting between them. Per germline, CDR1 GTSNPN and CDR2 SVGIG (reference sequence). The CDR3 coding sequence is TGTGCCTGGAGCTTAGTCGGAAGCTTCTCCGGAAACACCATATATTTT. It yields the protein CAWSLVGSFSGNTIYF. The complete variable domain, with remaining parts taken from reference TRBV30 and TRBJ1-3, reads SQTIHQWPATLVQPVGSPLSLECTVEGTSNPNLYWYRQAAGRGLQLLFYSVGIGQISSEVPQNLSASRPQDRQFILSSKKLLLSDSGFYLCAWSLVGSFSGNTIYFGEGSWLTVV.

The chain couples TRBV11-2 to TRBJ2-7, with TRBD1 matching 10 bases. The trim removed 1 base at V and 6 bases at J, leaving 6 bases unmatched. The germline gives CDR1 SGHAT, CDR2 FQNNGV. This CDR3 is built from 15 residues. The CDR3: CASSLGGTGAGEQYF. The DNA for the CDR3 is TGTGCCAGCAGCTTAGGAGGGACAGGGGCAGGCGAGCAGTACTTC.

The rearrangement links TRBV27 to TRBJ1-1, with 9 bases identical to TRBD1. The junction had 11 bases not matched to a gene; V was cut back by 6 bases and J by 0 bases. The germline gives CDR1 MNHEY, CDR2 SMNVEV (reference sequence). This CDR3 spans 17 amino acids. The DNA for the CDR3 is TGTGCCAGCAGAACCACCGGGACAGGGAGCATGAACACTGAAGCTTTCTTT. Translated: CASRTTGTGSMNTEAFF.

The chain combines TRBV11-3 with TRBJ2-3, with unresolved D. V lost 6 bases and J lost 6, with 7 bases in between. Per the germline V gene, CDR1 is SGHNT and CDR2 is YENEEA. The CDR3 spans 11 residues. The CDR3: CASSKEDTQYF. DNA for the CDR3: TGTGCCAGCAGTAAGGAGGATACGCAGTATTTT.

This clone showed up just once. The chain combines TRBV5-4 with TRBJ2-3, with TRBD2 matching over 8 bases. V gave up 4 bases and J gave up 0 bases; unmatched junction bases: 4. In germline, CDR1 is SGHNT, CDR2 YYREEE (reference sequence). The CDR3 loop spans 15 amino acids. This CDR3 is CASSPRTSSTDTQYF. As DNA, the CDR3 is TGTGCCAGCAGCCCGCGGACTAGCAGCACAGATACGCAGTATTTT.

The V and J genes are TRBV11-3 and TRBJ2-2; 11 bases agree with TRBD2. Trimming cost V 0 bases and J 5 bases; bases outside gene matches: 8. The CDR3 consists of 18 residues. CDR1 and CDR2 (germline): SGHNT, YENEEA. The DNA for the CDR3 is TGTGCCAGCAGCTTAGATCGGGGCCTAGCGGGAGGTACCGGGGAGCTGTTTTTT. Translating it yields CASSLDRGLAGGTGELFF.

The chain uses TRBV19 and TRBJ1-2; TRBD1 matches 9 bases. CDR1 is LNHDA and CDR2 is SQIVND in the germline V gene (reference sequence). With V trimmed by 4 bases and J by 6 bases, 3 bases remained unmatched. The CDR3 length is 13 residues. CDR3 region: CASSTGTGNGYTF. The CDR3 DNA sequence: TGTGCCAGTAGTACCGGGACAGGGAATGGCTACACCTTC.

The chain links TRBV3-1 (or the pseudogene TRBV3-2) to TRBJ1-6; D gene unclear. The V end was cut by 3 bases, the J end by 8 bases, with 8 bases between. CDR1 is LGHDT, CDR2 YNNKEL, per germline (reference sequence). The CDR3 totals 13 residues. The CDR3 sequence is CASSQGTDSPLHF. Written as DNA, the CDR3 is TGTGCCAGCAGCCAGGGAACGGATTCACCCCTCCACTTT.

CDR3 bases: TGCGCCAGCAGCCCCGCGGGGGATGACTATGGCTACACCTTC. Its protein product is CASSPAGDDYGYTF. The chain is built from TRBV5-1 and TRBJ1-2; D is possibly TRBD1 (5 bases). Deletions cut 4 bases from V and 3 bases from J, with 13 bases between. Germline V gene data show CDR1 as SGHRS and CDR2 as YFSETQ. The length of the CDR3 is 14 residues.

In its sample, this clone was seen once. V is TRBV7-2 and J is TRBJ1-1; D remains ambiguous. The CDR3 consists of 15 residues. With 8 bases removed from V and 3 bases from J, the gap between germline ends came to 19 bases. Germline V CDR1 and CDR2: SGHTA, FQGNSA. CDR3 amino acids: CASVWTVDRYTEAFF. Here the CDR3 DNA reads TGTGCCAGCGTATGGACGGTGGACCGATACACTGAAGCTTTCTTT.

The chain uses TRBV28 and TRBJ1-1; D is unresolved. Germline-derived CDR1 and CDR2 are MDHEN and SYDVKM. With 5 bases removed from V and 7 bases from J, the gap between germline ends came to 17 bases. The length of the CDR3 is 14 residues. The CDR3 is CASSQPRAVLEAFF. Written as DNA, the CDR3 is TGTGCCAGCAGTCAACCTCGGGCCGTCCTTGAAGCTTTCTTT.

This chain links TRBV7-3 with TRBJ1-2, with TRBD1 identical over 8 bases. The CDR3 sequence is 14 residues long. From germline, CDR1 is SGHTA and CDR2 FQGTGA. Unmatched junction bases numbered 10, after V lost 6 bases and J lost 7 bases. CDR3 loop: CASRATGGQGGYTF. For the CDR3, the DNA is TGTGCCAGCAGGGCAACAGGGGGGCAGGGTGGCTACACCTTC.

V is TRBV11-2 and J is TRBJ2-7; D might be TRBD1 (5 bases). Germline V CDR1 and CDR2: SGHAT, FQNNGV. The CDR3 runs to 14 residues. V gave up 1 base and J gave up 0 bases, with 7 bases separating them. For the CDR3, the DNA is TGTGCCAGCAGCTTAGCTAGGGGCTCCTACGAGCAGTACTTC. This translates into CASSLARGSYEQYF.

The V gene is TRBV24-1, the J gene TRBJ2-7; possible D gene TRBD1, 5 bases. The CDR3 length is 11 residues. Germline V gene lookup returns CDR1 KGHDR and CDR2 SFDVKD. The V end was cut by 8 bases, the J end by 3 bases, with 7 bases between. CDR3 sequence: CATTQGYEQYF. The CDR3 nucleotides are TGTGCCACCACCCAGGGCTACGAGCAGTACTTC.

This chain links TRBV21-1 with TRBJ2-5; TRBD1, the D gene given by the table, was not confirmed from the DNA. TRBV21-1 is flagged as a pseudogene. There are 14 residues in the CDR3. CDR3 sequence reads: CASSPLGPEETQYF. CDR3 nucleotides: TGTGCCAGCAGCCCATTGGGGCCCGAAGAGACCCAGTACTTC.

This clone was seen a single time. V gene TRBV7-9 combines with J gene TRBJ1-1; tentative D call: TRBD1 (6 bases). CDR1 and CDR2 (germline): SEHNR, FQNEAQ (reference sequence). With 5 bases removed from V and 4 bases from J, the gap between germline ends came to 17 bases. The CDR3 length is 15 residues. The CDR3 DNA reads as TGTGCCAGCAGCCATTCAACAGGGCAAGGCACTGAAGCTTTCTTT. The encoded protein is CASSHSTGQGTEAFF.

This clone was seen just once. The chain employs TRBV5-5 and TRBJ2-7; TRBD1 matches 8 bases. Germline V gives CDR1 SGHKS, CDR2 YYEKEE (reference sequence). The CDR3 covers 15 residues. Trimming at V came to 2 bases and at J to 3 bases, leaving 7 bases not matched to a gene. CDR3 in DNA: TGTGCCAGCAGCTTTGGACAGGGTATCAGCTACGAGCAGTACTTC. Translating it yields CASSFGQGISYEQYF.

This clone has a single count. CDR3 residues: CASRWRGAYEQYF. CDR3 coding DNA: TGTGCCAGCAGATGGCGGGGGGCCTACGAGCAGTACTTC. This sequence joins TRBV2 and TRBJ2-7, with 8 bases fitting TRBD2. V was pared by 6 bases and J by 2 bases, with 3 bases of the junction left unmatched. Looked up from germline, CDR1 is SNHLY and CDR2 is FYNNEI. This CDR3 is built from 13 residues.

This clone was seen once. The V and J genes are TRBV28 and TRBJ1-2, with unresolved D. Germline V gene data show CDR1 as MDHEN and CDR2 as SYDVKM. V was shortened by 1 base and J by 1 base, with 10 bases between the two germline ends. The CDR3 loop spans 15 amino acids. CDR3 in DNA: TGTGCCAGCAGTTTATATCAGGATATTAACTATGGCTACACCTTC. Translated: CASSLYQDINYGYTF.

The CDR3 DNA reads as TGCGCCAGCAGCGATGGGGACAGTCGTGGCCGCCCCGGGGAGCTGTTTTTT. Translation: CASSDGDSRGRPGELFF. The chain uses TRBV5-1 and TRBJ2-2; 7 positions match TRBD1. V lost 4 bases to trimming and J lost 6 bases; unmatched junction nucleotides: 15. The CDR3 consists of 17 residues. Germline CDR1 SGHRS, CDR2 YFSETQ.

V is TRBV28 and J is TRBJ1-5; TRBD1 might be the D (6 bases). Trimming shortened V by 6 bases and J by 7 bases, and 13 bases separated the two germline ends. The CDR3 totals 13 residues. In germline, CDR1 is MDHEN, CDR2 SYDVKM. The CDR3 sequence is CASRVTGTQPQHF. The CDR3, as DNA: TGTGCCAGCAGAGTAACAGGGACCCAGCCCCAGCATTTT.

The CDR3 region is CASRIGQHGYTF. CDR3 DNA: TGTGCCAGCAGGATAGGACAGCATGGCTACACCTTC. This rearrangement joins TRBV6-5 to TRBJ1-2; possibly TRBD1 for D (6 bases). Trimming stripped 6 bases from V and 6 bases from J, with 11 bases between. This CDR3 has 12 amino acids. The V gene's germline CDR1 is MNHEY and CDR2 SVGAGI.

CDR3 residues: CASSSPGSRALNTEAFF. The CDR3 nucleotides read TGTGCCAGCAGCTCGCCGGGATCAAGGGCCCTGAACACTGAAGCTTTCTTT. V usage is TRBV9 and J usage is TRBJ1-1; D gene ambiguous. CDR1 and CDR2 from the germline V gene are SGDLS and YYNGEE. The V end lost 4 bases, the J end lost 0 bases, and 19 bases lay between the germline ends. The CDR3 sequence is 17 residues long.

As regards this clone: Mismatch with germline at one junction end may stem from a read error. V and J are TRBV2 and TRBJ1-5, with TRBD1 as a possible D gene (5 bases). Germline CDR1 and CDR2: SNHLY and FYNNEI. This CDR3 region has 14 residues. CDR3 residues: CASREGEKNQPQHF. DNA of the CDR3: TGTGCCAGCAGGGAAGGGGAAAAAAATCAGCCCCAGCATTTT.

CDR3 in DNA: TGTGCCAGCAGTTCTATGTCAATGACAGATACGCAGTATTTT. Amino acids: CASSSMSMTDTQYF. The chain is built from TRBV6-5 and TRBJ2-3, with D unresolved. CDR1 and CDR2 from the germline V gene are MNHEY and SVGAGI. The V end lost 4 bases, the J end lost 3 bases, and 11 bases lay between the germline ends. The CDR3 covers 14 residues.

The chain links TRBV21-1 to TRBJ2-3; the table names TRBD1, a call not compared with the DNA. TRBV21-1 is deemed a pseudogene. The length of the CDR3 is 15 residues. CDR3 loop: CASSNDREERDTQYF. The DNA of the CDR3 is TGTGCCAGCAGCAACGACAGGGAAGAAAGAGATACGCAGTATTTT.